Below are 17 T cell receptor beta chains sequenced from a single sample in a study of blood T cell repertoires in COVID-19. The table came from immunoSEQ multiplex PCR; TCRdb's copy has only in-frame clones and leaves some out. This sample has 450,000 or so clones, with around 91% found just once. The material sequenced was peripheral blood. The receptors here all came from a middle-aged woman with COVID-19, enrolled during active disease.

V usage is TRBV7-9 and J usage is TRBJ1-2; D is unresolved. The germline V gene has CDR1 SEHNR and CDR2 FQNEAQ (reference sequence). Trimming took 2 bases from V and 3 from J, leaving 10 bases between them. The CDR3 has 14 residues. The CDR3 region has the DNA TGTGCCAGCAGCTTAACCCAAACAGACTATGGCTACACCTTC. This gives the protein CASSLTQTDYGYTF.

CDR3 sequence: CASSFRQGTEAFF. The CDR3 region has the DNA TGTGCCAGCAGCTTCCGACAGGGCACTGAAGCTTTCTTT. V gene TRBV11-2 combines with J gene TRBJ1-1; 7 bases are shared with TRBD1. Germline V gene sequence: CDR1 SGHAT, CDR2 FQNNGV. This CDR3 region has 13 residues. V lost 3 bases, J lost 4 bases, and 2 bases stayed unmatched. Together with reference TRBV11-2 and TRBJ1-1, the CDR3 gives the full variable domain: EAGVAQSPRYKIIEKRQSVAFWCNPISGHATLYWYQQILGQGPKLLIQFQNNGVVDDSQLPKDRFSAERLKGVDSTLKIQPAKLEDSAVYLCASSFRQGTEAFFGQGTRLTVV.

The rearrangement joins TRBV6-6 to TRBJ2-1; 12 bases are a match to TRBD2. The CDR3 has 16 amino acids. Germline V lookup: CDR1 MNHNY, CDR2 SVGAGI (reference sequence). J gave up 5 bases and V 6 bases, and 8 bases lay outside the gene matches. The chain's CDR3 is CASSQPSGRADNEQFF. The CDR3, as DNA: TGTGCCAGCAGCCAACCTAGCGGGAGGGCCGACAATGAGCAGTTCTTC.

This chain connects TRBV4-1 to TRBJ2-1; 7 bases map to TRBD2. Germline V gene data show CDR1 as MGHRA and CDR2 as YSYEKL. CDR3 length: 15 residues. V lost 0 bases to trimming and J lost 10 bases; unmatched junction nucleotides: 9. The CDR3 sequence: CASSQDSTSRGEQFF. CDR3 nucleotide sequence: TGCGCCAGCAGCCAAGATTCGACTAGCCGCGGGGAGCAGTTCTTC.

J is TRBJ1-5 and V is TRBV4-1; D uncertain. The CDR3 runs 14 residues. V was clipped by 0 bases and J by 5 bases, with 8 bases between them. CDR1 and CDR2 from the germline V gene are MGHRA and YSYEKL. Here the CDR3 DNA reads TGCGCCAGCAGCCAAGAAGATAGTGATCAGCCCCAGCATTTT. This codes for CASSQEDSDQPQHF.

This chain uses TRBV27 with TRBJ1-1; 7 nucleotides agree with TRBD1. This CDR3 has 18 amino acids. The V and J ends lost 2 bases and 0 bases, in that order; junction bases with no gene match: 12. Germline CDR1 is MNHEY and CDR2 is SMNVEV (reference sequence). DNA for the CDR3: TGTGCCAGCAGTTTAGTAATGGCCGAGGGGGCCATGAACACTGAAGCTTTCTTT. The encoded protein is CASSLVMAEGAMNTEAFF.

This rearrangement joins TRBV28 to TRBJ2-7; D is unclear. CDR1 is MDHEN and CDR2 is SYDVKM in the germline V gene. The CDR3 length is 13 residues. V shed 9 bases and J shed 4 bases, with 16 bases lying between them. The CDR3 here is CASLSREVYEQYF. The CDR3 coding sequence is TGTGCCAGTCTTAGCCGAGAGGTTTACGAGCAGTACTTC.

The chain links TRBV5-1 to TRBJ2-7; 7 nucleotides match TRBD2. Germline V gives CDR1 SGHRS, CDR2 YFSETQ. V was clipped by 0 bases and J by 3 bases; unmatched bases: 3. This CDR3 comprises 14 residues. The CDR3, as DNA: TGCGCCAGCAGCTTGGACCTAGCGGACTACGAGCAGTACTTC. This gives the protein CASSLDLADYEQYF. Based on the CDR3 plus reference TRBV5-1 and TRBJ2-7, the full variable domain is KAGVTQTPRYLIKTRGQQVTLSCSPISGHRSVSWYQQTPGQGLQFLFEYFSETQRNKGNFPGRFSGRQFSNSRSEMNVSTLELGDSALYLCASSLDLADYEQYFGPGTRLTVT.

The chain employs TRBV7-3 and TRBJ2-3; TRBD2 aligns across 7 bases. This CDR3 region has 16 residues. With 5 bases clipped from V and 4 bases from J, the junction kept 12 bases outside the gene matches. CDR1 is SGHTA, CDR2 FQGTGA, per germline. The CDR3 DNA reads as TGTGCCAGCAGCCCGGGGGGTAGCACGGGGGCAGATACGCAGTATTTT. This encodes CASSPGGSTGADTQYF.

The chain employs TRBV7-8 and TRBJ2-1; D is uncertain. Germline values: CDR1 SGHVS, CDR2 FQNEAQ. The CDR3 loop spans 16 amino acids. Trimming left V 2 bases short and J 0 bases short, with 11 bases between. The CDR3: CASSLTVLSSYNEQFF. Here the CDR3 DNA reads TGTGCCAGCAGCTTAACTGTGTTAAGCTCCTACAATGAGCAGTTCTTC. The whole variable domain, filled in from reference TRBV7-8 and TRBJ2-1, reads GAGVSQSPRYKVAKRGQDVALRCDPISGHVSLFWYQQALGQGPEFLTYFQNEAQLDKSGLPSDRFFAERPEGSVSTLKIQRTQQEDSAVYLCASSLTVLSSYNEQFFGPGTRLTVL.

The CDR3 protein is CASSYYRIMNTEAFF. CDR3 nucleotides: TGTGCCAGCAGTTACTACAGGATAATGAACACTGAAGCTTTCTTT. The chain uses TRBV6-2 or TRBV6-3 and TRBJ1-1, with D perhaps matching TRBD1 (5 bases). Germline values: CDR1 MNHEY, CDR2 SVGEGT. CDR3 length equals 15 residues. V lost 1 base to trimming and J lost 0 bases, with 9 bases between them.

This chain joins TRBV27 and TRBJ1-2; 7 nucleotides align to TRBD1. Unmatched junction bases numbered 20, after V lost 4 bases and J lost 3 bases. CDR1 is MNHEY and CDR2 is SMNVEV in the germline V gene (reference sequence). This CDR3 comprises 19 residues. CDR3 region: CASSSRPVGGVASYYGYTF. CDR3 in DNA: TGTGCCAGCAGTTCCCGTCCCGTAGGGGGCGTAGCATCTTACTATGGCTACACCTTC.

This chain joins TRBV5-1 and TRBJ1-5; unclear D gene. V dropped 4 bases and J dropped 5 bases, with 13 bases sitting between them. There are 14 residues in the CDR3. CDR1 and CDR2 from the germline V gene are SGHRS and YFSETQ. CDR3 amino acids: CASSPQGGDQPQHF. The CDR3 DNA follows: TGCGCCAGCAGCCCACAAGGCGGTGATCAGCCCCAGCATTTT.

V gene TRBV7-3 combines with J gene TRBJ1-5; 8 bases line up with TRBD1. The CDR3 covers 13 residues. Trimming at V came to 5 bases and at J to 5 bases, leaving 2 bases not matched to a gene. Germline V gene data show CDR1 as SGHTA and CDR2 as FQGTGA. The CDR3 region is CASSLDRDQPQHF. The CDR3, as DNA: TGTGCCAGCAGCCTGGACAGGGATCAGCCCCAGCATTTT.

The table lists this clone with a count of one. The rearrangement joins TRBV28 to TRBJ2-2; maybe TRBD2 (6 bases). V was shortened by 7 bases and J by 6 bases, with 15 bases between the two germline ends. The CDR3 loop spans 14 amino acids. Germline V gives CDR1 MDHEN, CDR2 SYDVKM. CDR3 residues: CASTTGVEPGELFF. Here the CDR3 DNA reads TGTGCCAGCACAACGGGGGTTGAGCCCGGGGAGCTGTTTTTT.

The chain joins TRBV18 to TRBJ2-6; D not certain. V gave up 1 base and J gave up 2 bases, with 12 bases separating them. The germline gives CDR1 KGHSH, CDR2 LQKENI. The CDR3 covers 17 residues. Here the CDR3 DNA reads TGTGCCAGCTCACCACGCTCTCTACAGACTGGGGCCAACGTCCTGACTTTC. Its translation is CASSPRSLQTGANVLTF.

The chain uses TRBV30 and TRBJ2-7, with a tentative D call TRBD1 (5 bases). Germline-derived CDR1 and CDR2 are GTSNPN and SVGIG (reference sequence). The V and J ends lost 2 bases and 7 bases respectively, with 12 bases between them. This CDR3 has 12 residues. This chain's CDR3 is CAWSSQGWEQYF. CDR3 DNA: TGTGCCTGGAGTTCCCAGGGATGGGAGCAGTACTTC. The full variable domain, rest sourced from reference TRBV30 and TRBJ2-7, is SQTIHQWPATLVQPVGSPLSLECTVEGTSNPNLYWYRQAAGRGLQLLFYSVGIGQISSEVPQNLSASRPQDRQFILSSKKLLLSDSGFYLCAWSSQGWEQYFGPGTRLTVT.